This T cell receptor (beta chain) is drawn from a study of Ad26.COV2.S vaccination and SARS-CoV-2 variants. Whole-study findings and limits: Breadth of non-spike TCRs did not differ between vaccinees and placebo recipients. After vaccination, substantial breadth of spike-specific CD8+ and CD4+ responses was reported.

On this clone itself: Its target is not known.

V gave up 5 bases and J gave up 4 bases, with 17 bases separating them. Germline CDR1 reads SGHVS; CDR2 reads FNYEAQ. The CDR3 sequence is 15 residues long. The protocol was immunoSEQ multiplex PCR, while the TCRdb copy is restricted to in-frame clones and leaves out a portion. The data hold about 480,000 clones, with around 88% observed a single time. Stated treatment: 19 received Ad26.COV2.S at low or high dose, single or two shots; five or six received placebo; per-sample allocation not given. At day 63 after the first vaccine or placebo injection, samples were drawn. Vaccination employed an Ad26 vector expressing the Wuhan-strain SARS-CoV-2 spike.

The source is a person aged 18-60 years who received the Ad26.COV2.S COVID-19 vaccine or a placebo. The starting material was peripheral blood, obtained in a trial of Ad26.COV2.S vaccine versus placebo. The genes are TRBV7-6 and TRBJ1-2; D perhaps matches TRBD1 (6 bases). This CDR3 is CASSMKDSGGYGYTF. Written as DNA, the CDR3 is TGTGCCAGCAGCATGAAGGACAGTGGCGGCTATGGCTACACCTTC.